This is a list of T cell receptor beta chains from one sample in a study of T cells expressing NK-cell markers. TCRdb re-called the 5' RACE reads; every CDR3 protein appears as one record, without DNA. The sample shows some 600,000 distinct CDR3 sequences, and approximately 3.6% sits with its ten largest clones. The material sequenced was blood T cells: a sorted CD56 or NKG2C T cell subset, CD4+ or CD8+ T cells, or bulk PBMC T cells (not recorded which). The receptor source for this set is a young man in good health. The CDR3 runs from the conserved cysteine through the conserved F or W.

V gene	J gene	CDR3 protein
TRBV2	TRBJ1-3	CASRESSGNTIYF
TRBV15	TRBJ2-1	CATSGGQGGNEQFF
TRBV3-1	TRBJ2-1	CASSQDQDRYNEQFF
TRBV29-1	TRBJ2-1	CSAPGVSYNEQFF
TRBV24-1	TRBJ2-2	CATSAFLGGAGELFF
TRBV3-1	TRBJ2-1	CASSQFSGTGEQFF
TRBV6-5	TRBJ1-5	CASSFRGGGQPQHF
TRBV11-2	TRBJ2-5	CASSKLRLAASYRQETQYF
TRBV5-6	TRBJ2-7	CASSIRGLVYEQYF
TRBV29-1	TRBJ1-2	CSVAGPGINYGYTF
TRBV6-1	TRBJ2-3	CASKTEGTSGGTDTQYF
TRBV27	TRBJ2-1	CASSLDWVNEQFF
TRBV4-1	TRBJ1-2	CASSQDDPRSGYTF
TRBV7-6	TRBJ2-1	CASSYHWEGSYNEQFF
TRBV6-1	TRBJ1-1	CASSSVRETNTEAFF
TRBV29-1	TRBJ2-7	CSVELAAGLRHEQYF
TRBV7-6	TRBJ2-1	CASSPSRDREVYNEQFF
TRBV4-3	TRBJ1-5	CASSQEQDYSNQPQHF
TRBV15	TRBJ2-1	CATSRDATEQFF
TRBV10-3	TRBJ1-2	CAISEDLTGVYGYTF
TRBV11-2	TRBJ2-1	CASSLVSGLADYNEQFF
TRBV3-1	TRBJ2-7	CASSHGLVYEQYF
TRBV5-6	TRBJ2-3	CASSLSGGVADTQYF
TRBV12-3/TRBV12-4	TRBJ2-5	CASRDGLKETQYF
TRBV28	TRBJ2-7	CASTRARAYEQYF
TRBV24-1	TRBJ2-1	CATSDLQGQGINEQFF
TRBV5-5	TRBJ2-1	CASSWTSVNEQFF
TRBV20-1	TRBJ2-5	CSRGDIQETQYF
TRBV20-1	TRBJ2-2	CSARASGQPGELFF
TRBV10-3	TRBJ1-2	CAISETGKGYTF
TRBV12-3/TRBV12-4	TRBJ2-7	CASGTPGQGSYEQYF
TRBV12-3/TRBV12-4	TRBJ1-2	CASSLRASGGYTF
TRBV27	TRBJ2-3	CASRSLIGRDTDTQYF
TRBV11-2	TRBJ2-1	CASRTVPITAYNEQFF
TRBV7-2	TRBJ2-4	CASSLDGVNIQYF
TRBV4-1	TRBJ2-7	CASSQENLELAGSYEQYF
TRBV10-3	TRBJ2-1	CATGGFSYNEQFF
TRBV11-2	TRBJ2-1	CASSLVSGSGSNEQFF
TRBV10-3	TRBJ2-1	CAISDPGVDEQFF
TRBV20-1	TRBJ1-6	CSASRPGSSPLHF
TRBV20-1	TRBJ1-3	CSARQIISGNTIYF
TRBV29-1	TRBJ2-1	CSVTGGVGTRVSNEQFF
TRBV29-1	TRBJ2-7	CSVPRSGTLGFQTYEQYF
TRBV5-4	TRBJ1-4	CASSRTGGKEKLFF
TRBV29-1	TRBJ2-5	CSVEDRVIDRSQETQYF
TRBV16	TRBJ1-4	CASSRDSSDEKLFF
TRBV18	TRBJ2-7	CASSPLGSLSGEQYF
TRBV20-1	TRBJ2-1	CSARELAPGLANNEQFF
TRBV9	TRBJ2-1	CASSLKQREPNNEQFF
TRBV2	TRBJ2-2	CASSVPDGAGELFF